Described below is a single T cell receptor (beta chain) sequence and its context. Its antigen is unknown. The sample is drawn from a study of shared clonotypes between healthy human individuals. The authors' processing: ImmunoSEQ junction-only sequences lacked quality scores, so their filtering differed. Sequencing was performed with immunoSEQ multiplex PCR; in TCRdb, only in-frame clones are kept and a portion is missing. V, J and clone size reflect that table, while D and trimming were determined from the DNA. The top ten hold 0.3% of the sample, which has under 600,000 clones, about 98% seen once. Study-wide results and limits: Generation probabilities were higher for clonotypes shared across all four sorted-subset donors than for unshared ones. Rarefaction revealed incomplete sorted-subset sequencing despite large depth.

Terminally differentiated effector memory CD45RA+ cells were left out of the naive CD8 fraction, which was CD45RO-negative and positively selected for CCR7. CDR1 and CDR2 (germline): SGHRS, YFSETQ. Trimming took 6 bases from V and 2 from J, leaving 12 bases between them. This CDR3 comprises 13 residues. Material for sequencing was naive CD8+ T cells sorted from blood. This TCR was sampled from a man under 40 in good health. The chain carries TRBV5-1 and TRBJ2-7; D not resolved. DNA of the CDR3: TGCGCCAGCACACCCCTCGATACCTACGAGCAGTACTTC. Translating it yields CASTPLDTYEQYF.